This T cell receptor beta chain was captured by sequencing in a study of beta chain features in type 1 diabetes. Study-wide results and caveats: Across patients, naive, central memory and Treg TCRB repertoires exhibited apparently greater similarity than was observed across healthy donors. For Type 1 diabetes patients, all four CD4+ subsets carried TCRB CDR3s that were moderately but significantly shorter.

This clone was seen more than once but under ten times. Its target is unknown. It was via CD45RO/CCR7/CD25/CD127/CD95/CD27 that CD4+ naive, central memory, regulatory and stem cell-like memory cells were sorted. Sequencing targeted expressed TCRB transcripts, as all isolated RNA had been reverse transcribed. Data came from immunoSEQ multiplex PCR; TCRdb stores just in-frame clones and leaves some out. The sample includes some 120,000 clones, approximately 15% of them seen just once. What was sequenced was central memory CD4+ T cells from blood. The clonotype was recovered from a man aged 18-30 years with type 1 diabetes.

Here the CDR3 DNA reads TGTGCCAGCAGTCGAAGGGGACAGGGGAACACCGGGGAGCTGTTTTTT. This codes for CASSRRGQGNTGELFF. J is TRBJ2-2 and V is TRBV6-6; 9 positions match TRBD1. Germline V gene sequence: CDR1 MNHNY, CDR2 SVGAGI (reference sequence). This CDR3 is built from 16 residues. With 5 bases clipped from V and 1 base from J, the junction kept 5 bases outside the gene matches.